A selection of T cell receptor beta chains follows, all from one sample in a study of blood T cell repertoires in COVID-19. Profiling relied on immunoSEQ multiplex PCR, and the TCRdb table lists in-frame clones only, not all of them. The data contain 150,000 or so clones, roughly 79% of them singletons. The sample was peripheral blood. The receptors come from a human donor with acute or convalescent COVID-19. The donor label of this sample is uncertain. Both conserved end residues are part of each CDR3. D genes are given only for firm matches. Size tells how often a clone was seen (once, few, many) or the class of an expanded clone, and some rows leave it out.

cdr3_nt: TGTGCCAGCAGCTTGTCAGGGGGCGGTTACGAGCAGTACTTC
cdr3_aa: CASSLSGGGYEQYF
clone_size: -
v_call: TRBV13
j_call: TRBJ2-7
d_call: TRBD1

cdr3_nt: TGTGCCAGCAGTGCAGGGGGTATGGGCAAAAACATTCAGTACTTC
cdr3_aa: CASSAGGMGKNIQYF
clone_size: -
v_call: TRBV27
j_call: TRBJ2-4
d_call: TRBD1

cdr3_nt: TGTGCCAGCAGCTCAAAGAGAGACTATGGCTACACCTTC
cdr3_aa: CASSSKRDYGYTF
clone_size: -
v_call: TRBV7-2
j_call: TRBJ1-2
d_call: -

cdr3_nt: TGTGCCAGAGGCAGGGGGTGGGGCGGTAATTCACCCCTCCACTTT
cdr3_aa: CARGRGWGGNSPLHF
clone_size: -
v_call: TRBV2
j_call: TRBJ1-6
d_call: TRBD1

cdr3_nt: TGTGCCAGCAGCCGGGACTGGGTGCCCCAGCATTTT
cdr3_aa: CASSRDWVPQHF
clone_size: -
v_call: TRBV6-5
j_call: TRBJ1-5
d_call: -

cdr3_nt: TGTGCCAGCTCACGGCGGGGGCCGGAGATGAACACTGAAGCTTTCTTT
cdr3_aa: CASSRRGPEMNTEAFF
clone_size: few
v_call: TRBV18
j_call: TRBJ1-1
d_call: -

cdr3_nt: TGTGCCAGCAGCTTTCTAGGCTCGGATTCACCCCTCCACTTT
cdr3_aa: CASSFLGSDSPLHF
clone_size: few
v_call: TRBV7-9
j_call: TRBJ1-6
d_call: -

cdr3_nt: TGTGCCAGCTCGTCTCGACAAAACCTGCTCAACACTGAAGCTTTCTTT
cdr3_aa: CASSSRQNLLNTEAFF
clone_size: -
v_call: TRBV18
j_call: TRBJ1-1
d_call: -

cdr3_nt: TGTGCCAGCAGCCCCCCGGGATCTAACTATGGCTACACCTTC
cdr3_aa: CASSPPGSNYGYTF
clone_size: -
v_call: TRBV5-4
j_call: TRBJ1-2
d_call: -

cdr3_nt: TGTGCCAGCAGCCGGGGGGCGAGCAATCAGCCCCAGCATTTT
cdr3_aa: CASSRGASNQPQHF
clone_size: -
v_call: TRBV27
j_call: TRBJ1-5
d_call: -

cdr3_nt: TGTGCTACCCACCCAGGGGTTCTGGGTGAGCAGTTCTTC
cdr3_aa: CATHPGVLGEQFF
clone_size: once
v_call: TRBV12-5
j_call: TRBJ2-1
d_call: -

cdr3_nt: TGTGCCAGCAGGTATACAGGGGCGCGAGGAAACACCATATATTTT
cdr3_aa: CASRYTGARGNTIYF
clone_size: -
v_call: TRBV6-5
j_call: TRBJ1-3
d_call: TRBD1

cdr3_nt: TGTGCCAGCAGCTTAGCGGACAGGGATGGCTACACCTTC
cdr3_aa: CASSLADRDGYTF
clone_size: -
v_call: TRBV11-2
j_call: TRBJ1-2
d_call: TRBD1

cdr3_nt: TGCAGCGTTGAAGTGCGAGATAAGGCGGACTTC
cdr3_aa: CSVEVRDKADF
clone_size: -
v_call: TRBV29-1
j_call: TRBJ2-5
d_call: -

cdr3_nt: TGTGCCAGCAGCTTTACAGACGGAAACTATGGCTACACCTTC
cdr3_aa: CASSFTDGNYGYTF
clone_size: -
v_call: TRBV5-6
j_call: TRBJ1-2
d_call: -

cdr3_nt: TGTGCCAGCAGCCCAGAAGATCAGCCCCAGCATTTT
cdr3_aa: CASSPEDQPQHF
clone_size: -
v_call: TRBV12-3/TRBV12-4
j_call: TRBJ1-5
d_call: -

cdr3_nt: TGTGCCAGCAGTTACTCGGCAGGGAGGAACGAGCAGTACTTC
cdr3_aa: CASSYSAGRNEQYF
clone_size: -
v_call: TRBV6-5
j_call: TRBJ2-7
d_call: -

cdr3_nt: TGTGCCAGTAGTTCCTTTTCCTCTGGGGCCAACGTCCTGACTTTC
cdr3_aa: CASSSFSSGANVLTF
clone_size: -
v_call: TRBV19
j_call: TRBJ2-6
d_call: -